This entry describes one T cell receptor beta chain. The antigen is unknown. The sample belongs to a study of shared clonotypes between healthy human individuals. The study's findings and limits: A handful of donors held about 4.6% of naive CD4 clonotypes in common.

TCRdb's copy holds only in-frame clones and misses some; the assay was immunoSEQ multiplex PCR. This table holds under 1,100,000 clones, around four fifths found once. Sequenced sample: memory CD4+ T cells sorted from blood. Stated subset: CD45RA-negative fraction. The source is a young man in good health.

The CDR3 loop is CASSLVPDPMNTEAFF. The CDR3, as DNA: TGTGCCAGCAGCTTGGTACCAGACCCCATGAACACTGAAGCTTTCTTT. The V gene is TRBV4-2, the J gene TRBJ1-1; no clear D. Trimming pared 5 bases from V and 0 bases from J, leaving 16 bases between. The CDR3 consists of 16 residues. In germline, CDR1 is LGHNA, CDR2 YNFKEQ.